The following is a T cell receptor beta chain sequence with its context. Germline values: CDR1 GTSNPN, CDR2 SVGIG (reference sequence). Trimming removed 2 bases from V and 8 bases from J, with 15 bases in between. This CDR3 has 13 residues. The authors' processing: The assay estimated nucleated cells by amplifying reference gene primers. This table comes from immunoSEQ multiplex PCR, and its TCRdb copy is limited to in-frame clones, with some not included. V and J calls and clone size follow that table, whereas D and trimming were derived from the DNA. The table shows under 200,000 clones, with 85% occurring only once. The data are from a study of blood T cell repertoires in COVID-19. Turning to the study itself: PBMCs, B-cell-depleted T cells, or T cells were the source of the cDNA or gDNA that made up the material.

Material: peripheral blood. The sequence was collected from a man aged 40-49 years with acute or convalescent COVID-19. The rearrangement links TRBV30 to TRBJ1-1, with no clear D. The CDR3 DNA sequence: TGTGCCTGGAGTCTCATGGGAGGGATGGAAGCTTTCTTT. Residues: CAWSLMGGMEAFF.